Shown below are 25 T cell receptor beta chains from a single sample sequenced in a study of long-term antiretroviral therapy in people with HIV. Survey-level resolution applied to immunoSEQ assay v3.0. Sequenced by immunoSEQ multiplex PCR; TCRdb stores in-frame clones only, minus some. The repertoire has about 24,000 clones, less than 90% of them found once; the top ten carry around 20%. The specimen was unsorted PBMCs, collected 0.4 years after starting antiretroviral therapy. The receptors shown here come from a man aged 45 to 65 with HIV.

The chain joins TRBV5-4 to TRBJ2-7, with 10 bases matching TRBD1. Germline CDR1 and CDR2: SGHNT and YYREEE (reference sequence). J lost 6 bases, V lost 0 bases, and 6 bases had no gene match. The CDR3 has 15 amino acids. CDR3 coding DNA: TGTGCCAGCAGCTTGGGAGGGACAGGGGTACGCGAGCAGTACTTC. Translated: CASSLGGTGVREQYF.

The rearrangement uses TRBV30 and TRBJ1-3; D not certain. The CDR3 has 15 residues. Germline lookup yields CDR1 GTSNPN and CDR2 SVGIG (reference sequence). Trimming pared 0 bases from V and 2 bases from J, leaving 11 bases between. This CDR3 reads CAWSVRGSAGNTIYF. As DNA, the CDR3 is TGTGCCTGGAGTGTACGAGGGTCCGCTGGAAACACCATATATTTT.

This chain's CDR3 is CASRTGQGTPGANVLTF. The CDR3 coding sequence is TGCGCCAGCCGTACGGGACAGGGGACACCTGGGGCCAACGTCCTGACTTTC. The J gene is TRBJ2-6, the V gene TRBV4-1, with 10 bases fitting TRBD1. The CDR3 spans 17 residues. V shed 8 bases, J shed 2 bases, and the junction held 9 bases outside the gene matches. Germline V lookup: CDR1 MGHRA, CDR2 YSYEKL.

In DNA form, the CDR3 reads TGTGCCAGCAGTTTTATTAATACAGATACGCAGTATTTT. It encodes CASSFINTDTQYF. This chain joins TRBV27 and TRBJ2-3; the D is unclear. V lost 3 bases and J lost 3, with 7 bases in between. CDR3 length: 13 amino acids. Per germline, CDR1 MNHEY and CDR2 SMNVEV (reference sequence).

The chain uses TRBV5-1 and TRBJ1-3; no clear D. This CDR3 spans 15 amino acids. The V gene lost 4 bases and the J gene lost 0 bases, with 11 bases spanning the gap. Germline V gene lookup returns CDR1 SGHRS and CDR2 YFSETQ. The CDR3 protein is CASSPPWGSGNTIYF. In nucleotides, the CDR3 is TGCGCCAGCAGCCCCCCCTGGGGCTCTGGAAACACCATATATTTT.

V and J are TRBV7-8 and TRBJ2-3; D may be TRBD1 (6 bases). This CDR3 spans 15 amino acids. V lost 6 bases, J lost 2 bases, and 15 bases lay in between. Germline V gives CDR1 SGHVS, CDR2 FQNEAQ. CDR3 sequence (DNA): TGTGCCAGCAGTCGACAGACAGGCTTCACAGATACGCAGTATTTT. Amino acids: CASSRQTGFTDTQYF.

The genes are TRBV28 and TRBJ2-7; D is unclear. The V end was cut by 5 bases, the J end by 7 bases, with 15 bases between. Germline V CDR1 and CDR2: MDHEN, SYDVKM. The CDR3 consists of 13 residues. CDR3 residues: CASSPSYYNEQYF. CDR3 DNA: TGTGCCAGCAGTCCCTCGTATTACAATGAGCAGTACTTC.

This clone was counted a few times. The chain uses TRBV7-9 and TRBJ1-2, with 7 bases aligning to TRBD1. The CDR3 has 14 residues. Germline V gives CDR1 SEHNR, CDR2 FQNEAQ (reference sequence). After removal of 3 bases from V and 1 base from J, the junction contained 2 bases not matched to a gene. As DNA, the CDR3 is TGTGCCAGCAGCTTGGGGGACAGTAACTATGGCTACACCTTC. Its translation: CASSLGDSNYGYTF. Full variable domain (remainder filled in from reference TRBV7-9 and TRBJ1-2): DTGVSQNPRHKITKRGQNVTFRCDPISEHNRLYWYRQTLGQGPEFLTYFQNEAQLEKSRLLSDRFSAERPKGSFSTLEIQRTEQGDSAMYLCASSLGDSNYGYTFGSGTRLTVV.

This rearrangement joins TRBV18 to TRBJ1-6; 9 bases are shared with TRBD1. Germline CDR1 reads KGHSH; CDR2 reads LQKENI. The junction had 2 bases not matched to a gene; V was cut back by 3 bases and J by 5 bases. This CDR3 region has 15 residues. In nucleotides, the CDR3 is TGTGCCAGCTCACCGGGACAGGGAGATAATTCACCCCTCCACTTT. Translation gives CASSPGQGDNSPLHF.

V and J are TRBV10-3 and TRBJ1-1, with TRBD1 matching 7 bases. This CDR3 contains 16 residues. The V segment lost 5 bases and the J segment 0 bases; nucleotides outside the gene matches: 9. Germline V gene lookup returns CDR1 ENHRY and CDR2 SYGVKD. The CDR3 sequence: CAISLSRGMMNTEAFF. The CDR3 DNA reads as TGTGCCATCAGTCTTTCCAGGGGGATGATGAACACTGAAGCTTTCTTT.

The rearrangement joins TRBV29-1 to TRBJ1-5, with a tentative D call TRBD1 (6 bases). Trimming stripped 6 bases from V and 0 bases from J, with 12 bases between. CDR1 and CDR2 (germline): SQVTM, ANQGSEA. The CDR3 runs 14 residues. In DNA, the CDR3 is TGCAGCGTAGCTACAGGGTTTAGCAATCAGCCCCAGCATTTT. Protein product: CSVATGFSNQPQHF. Full variable domain (missing parts from reference TRBV29-1 and TRBJ1-5): SAVISQKPSRDICQRGTSLTIQCQVDSQVTMMFWYRQQPGQSLTLIATANQGSEATYESGFVIDKFPISRPNLTFSTLTVSNMSPEDSSIYLCSVATGFSNQPQHFGDGTRLSIL.

This chain uses TRBV7-2 with TRBJ2-1, with D possibly being TRBD2 (6 bases). This CDR3 has 15 residues. Germline V gene data show CDR1 as SGHTA and CDR2 as FQGNSA. The germline V and J ends were trimmed by 1 base and 4 bases, with 11 bases remaining between them. This CDR3 is CASSLERSGYNEQFF. The CDR3 DNA reads as TGTGCCAGCAGCTTAGAAAGGAGCGGGTACAATGAGCAGTTCTTC.

The chain joins TRBV2 to TRBJ1-1, with a weak D call TRBD1 (6 bases). The germline V gene has CDR1 SNHLY and CDR2 FYNNEI. The CDR3 spans 14 residues. The V and J ends lost 11 bases and 1 base respectively, with 17 bases between them. CDR3 coding DNA: TGTGCCGCGGGAAGGGGGTCGTCGAACACTGAAGCTTTCTTT. This codes for CAAGRGSSNTEAFF.

In regard to this clone: Compared with germline, one end of the junction differs, possibly owing to a read error. This chain connects TRBV29-1 to TRBJ2-3, with D possibly TRBD2 on 7 matching bases. There are 14 residues in the CDR3. Germline V CDR1 and CDR2: SQVTM, ANQGSEA. CDR3 loop: CSVEGGGSADTQYF. The DNA for the CDR3 is TGCAGCGTAGAAGGGGGGGGCTCCGCAGATACGCAGTATTTT.

The genes are TRBV19 and TRBJ1-5; D gene unclear. Per the germline V gene, CDR1 is LNHDA and CDR2 is SQIVND (reference sequence). Trimming left V 6 bases short and J 9 bases short, with 12 bases between. The CDR3 sequence is 12 residues long. The CDR3 sequence is CASSQYLGPQHF. The CDR3 DNA is TGTGCCAGTAGCCAATACCTGGGGCCCCAGCATTTT. The variable domain in full, completed from reference TRBV19 and TRBJ1-5, reads DGGITQSPKYLFRKEGQNVTLSCEQNLNHDAMYWYRQDPGQGLRLIYYSQIVNDFQKGDIAEGYSVSREKKESFPLTVTSAQKNPTAFYLCASSQYLGPQHFGDGTRLSIL.

The V gene is TRBV28, the J gene TRBJ2-7, with D uncertain. Trimming took off 1 base at V and 2 bases at J, with 9 bases between the two ends. There are 14 residues in the CDR3. The germline V gene has CDR1 MDHEN and CDR2 SYDVKM. Here the CDR3 DNA reads TGTGCCAGCAGTTTATTCGGGTACGCCTACGAGCAGTACTTC. Amino acid sequence: CASSLFGYAYEQYF.

For the CDR3, the DNA is TGTGCCAGCCAATCAGGGGATTACGAGCAGTACTTC. Translated: CASQSGDYEQYF. This sequence joins TRBV28 and TRBJ2-7; D possibly corresponds to TRBD1 (6 bases). Trimming stripped 8 bases from V and 4 bases from J, with 12 bases between. The CDR3 is made up of 12 amino acids. Germline values: CDR1 MDHEN, CDR2 SYDVKM.

DNA of the CDR3: TGTGCCAGCACCCTATTCCTGGTACAGGGTGGCAAGAGGGCTGAAGCTTTCTTT. It is translated as CASTLFLVQGGKRAEAFF. V and J are TRBV28 and TRBJ1-1; a possible D gene is TRBD1 (6 bases). This CDR3 has 18 residues. Germline V gene sequence: CDR1 MDHEN, CDR2 SYDVKM. Trimming took 7 bases from V and 6 from J, leaving 30 bases between them.

V gene TRBV6-4 combines with J gene TRBJ2-1; TRBD1 matches at 11 bases. CDR1 and CDR2 from the germline V gene are MRHNA and SNTAGT. V shed 5 bases, J shed 3 bases, and the junction held 9 bases outside the gene matches. The CDR3 extends over 17 amino acids. The CDR3, as DNA: TGTGCCAGCAGTCTCCATAGGGGGACAGGGGGCTACAATGAGCAGTTCTTC. Protein product: CASSLHRGTGGYNEQFF.

The CDR3 loop is CASSLALNENEQFF. The CDR3 DNA follows: TGTGCCAGCAGCTTAGCGCTGAACGAGAATGAGCAGTTCTTC. The chain couples TRBV7-9 to TRBJ2-1; no firm D call. The germline CDR1 and CDR2 sequences are SEHNR and FQNEAQ (reference sequence). The CDR3 loop spans 14 amino acids. The ends were cut back, 0 bases at V and 7 bases at J, with 10 bases in the middle.

The chain uses TRBV19 and TRBJ1-6; 7 bases match TRBD1. The CDR3 is 18 residues long. V was pared by 10 bases and J by 0 bases, with 15 bases of the junction left unmatched. Germline lookup yields CDR1 LNHDA and CDR2 SQIVND (reference sequence). CDR3 region: CATHDSGQSSSYNSPLHF. The CDR3 DNA reads as TGTGCCACACATGACTCGGGACAGTCGAGCTCCTATAATTCACCCCTCCACTTT.

This chain connects TRBV28 to TRBJ2-7; D possibly uses TRBD1 or TRBD2 (7 bases each). This CDR3 has 15 amino acids. The germline gives CDR1 MDHEN, CDR2 SYDVKM. Trimming took off 4 bases at V and 4 bases at J, with 17 bases between the two ends. CDR3 nucleotides: TGTGCCAGCAGTTCACCGCAGGGGGGGCTATACGAGCAGTACTTC. Protein sequence: CASSSPQGGLYEQYF.

The V gene is TRBV20-1, the J gene TRBJ2-7; no definite D call. V was pared by 2 bases and J by 3 bases, with 5 bases between. CDR1 DFQATT and CDR2 SNEGSKA come from the germline V gene (reference sequence). The CDR3 contains 11 residues. The CDR3, as DNA: TGCAGTGCTAGACTAGACTACGAGCAGTACTTC. The encoded protein is CSARLDYEQYF.

This clone was seen more than once but under ten times. V is TRBV11-3 and J is TRBJ2-2; D might be TRBD1 or TRBD2, each matching 5 bases. Trimming left V 0 bases short and J 1 base short, with 6 bases between. The CDR3 is made up of 15 amino acids. Germline assignment: CDR1 SGHNT and CDR2 YENEEA. The CDR3 loop reads CASSLDGGNTGELFF. The CDR3 DNA sequence: TGTGCCAGCAGCTTAGATGGGGGGAACACCGGGGAGCTGTTTTTT.

The chain is built from TRBV6-5 and TRBJ1-4; 8 nucleotides align to TRBD1. This CDR3 has 14 residues. Germline V gives CDR1 MNHEY, CDR2 SVGAGI. The trim removed 2 bases at V and 7 bases at J, leaving 3 bases unmatched. The CDR3 is CASSYAQGAEKLFF. In nucleotides, the CDR3 is TGTGCCAGCAGTTACGCCCAGGGGGCTGAAAAACTGTTTTTT.